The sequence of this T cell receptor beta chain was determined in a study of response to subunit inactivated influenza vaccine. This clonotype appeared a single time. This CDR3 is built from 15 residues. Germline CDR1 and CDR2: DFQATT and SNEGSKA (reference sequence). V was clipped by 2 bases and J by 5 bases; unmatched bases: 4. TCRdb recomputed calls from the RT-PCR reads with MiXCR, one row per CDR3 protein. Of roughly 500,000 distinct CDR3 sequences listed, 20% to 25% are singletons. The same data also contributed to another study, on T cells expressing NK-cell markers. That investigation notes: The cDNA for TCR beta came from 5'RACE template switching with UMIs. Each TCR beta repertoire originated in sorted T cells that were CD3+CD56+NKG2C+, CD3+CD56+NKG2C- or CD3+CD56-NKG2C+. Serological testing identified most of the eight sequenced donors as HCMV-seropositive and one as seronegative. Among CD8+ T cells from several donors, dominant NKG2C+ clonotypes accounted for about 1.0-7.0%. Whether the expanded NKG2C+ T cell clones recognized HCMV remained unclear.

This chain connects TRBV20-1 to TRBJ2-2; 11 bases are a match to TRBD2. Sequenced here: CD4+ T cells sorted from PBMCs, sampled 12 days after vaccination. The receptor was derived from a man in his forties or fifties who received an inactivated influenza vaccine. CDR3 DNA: TGCAGTGCTAGACGATCTAGCGGGGGGACCGGGGAGCTGTTTTTT. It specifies CSARRSSGGTGELFF.